This TCR beta chain was identified in a study of shared clonotypes between healthy human individuals (dated by TCRdb to about 2020). Looking at the study overall: Two women and a few men aged 18 to 49 years were included in the cohort. For each donor, CD4 naive and CD4 memory were each run on three plates, CD8 naive on two plates, and CD8 memory on one plate. To estimate repertoire size and how much clonotypes are shared between individuals, the study performed deep sequencing of blood TCR repertoires from a handful of healthy adults. Different laboratories and diverse techniques were used to prepare libraries and sequence TCR repertoires, to increase sequencing depth and limit assay-specific biases. Per donor, leukapheresis produced somewhere between about 0.85 and 8.9 billion PBMCs. Paper-wide results and their limitations: Pairwise subsampling indicated that sequencing depth was expected to affect the degree of clonotype sharing among donors. Compared with non-shared clonotypes, the clonotypes found in all four sorted-subset donors had higher generation probabilities. Sharing across a few donors was observed for around 4.8% of naive CD4, over 3% of naive CD8, roughly 2.3% of memory CD4, and about 0.4% of memory CD8 clonotypes. Only blood was sampled, and tissue TCR repertoires likely differ from those in blood. Naive subsets generally had larger estimated clonotype richness than memory subsets. The small number of donors limited the genetic and exposure-history diversity represented. Rarefaction of sorted-subset datasets indicated incomplete sequencing despite the large sequencing depth.

CDR1 ENHRY and CDR2 SYGVKD were looked up in the germline V gene. The CDR3, cysteine through phenylalanine, is 16 amino acids long. The retained sequence is limited to the CDR3, 48 bases, with the frame set at the first base. V drops 3 bases and J drops 0 bases, leaving 13 bases in between. CD8 naive samples consisted of CD45RO-negative cells that were positively selected for CCR7, yielding a CD45RA+CCR7+ population without TemRA cells. Healthy HIV-negative adults with no recently reported acute infections or vaccinations were included as donors. Every donor was a Caucasian adult residing in Nashville, Tennessee, USA. After blood collection by leukapheresis, PBMCs were isolated using Ficoll-Histopaque density gradient centrifugation and then cryopreserved in the vapor phase of liquid nitrogen. Purity and quantity of every magnetically sorted T cell population were checked by analytical flow cytometry. Genomic DNA was isolated from each sorted fraction and quantified by UV absorbance on a Nanodrop 2000c.

With regard to this clone: This receptor's antigen is unknown. No clone much larger than this one lies a single base away; base qualities are absent.

Using the deep immunoSEQ assay, TCR CDR3 regions were amplified from genomic DNA by multiplex PCR. Genomic DNA extracted from each cell subset was distributed evenly over all wells of several immunoSEQ 96-well plates, and each plate served as one replicate. For sorted subsets, around 200 ng genomic DNA, equal to tens of thousands of T cell genomes, was loaded into each replicate PCR. Purified libraries were measured with a Qubit 3.0 fluorometer, size-checked on a Bioanalyzer 2100, and measured again with the KAPA Library Quantification kit. A separate single-read 150-cycle Illumina NextSeq 550 flow cell was used to sequence each immunoSEQ 96-well plate. As for the original processing: The immunoSEQ output contained only junctional sequences without quality scores, so filtering could not match that applied to full-length reads. To assign V/J genes and CDR3, sequences were annotated using PyIR, a Python wrapper for IgBLAST v1.9, with IMGT germline references. Reads were removed for weak V/J assignments (E-value above 1e-6), missing CDR3, stop codons, out-of-frame junctions, or ambiguous translated residues. V3J clonotypes were defined by identical inferred V gene, J gene, and CDR3 amino acid sequence. To compute the percentage overlap between repertoires, the number of shared unique clonotypes was divided by the size of the smaller repertoire. Repertoire richness was assessed with RTK rarefaction, the Chao1 estimator, and Recon v2.1 estimates of unobserved clonotypes. Generation probabilities for all TCRbeta clonotypes obtained by the gDNA method from several donors were computed using OLGA. As stored in TCRdb, this immuneACCESS dataset retains in-frame rearrangements with V and J assigned. A fraction of the clones does not appear; measured against another copy, unresolved V genes explain less than half of the discrepancy, and the remainder lacks a known reason. Clonal size and the V and J genes are those of that table, whereas D and trimming came from the DNA. The table for this sample lists under 850,000 clones; almost 95% of them were counted only once. The ten largest clones take up 24% of the sample.

Specimen: naive CD8+ T cells sorted from blood. The meaning of the sample's cell subset or site label: CD45RA+CCR7+. The origin of this receptor is a man aged 25 to 40 in good health. The chain couples TRBV10-3 to TRBJ2-3, and TRBD1 may be the D gene, going by 5 matching bases. The CDR3 region has the sequence CAISDPTGPSTDTQYF. The nucleotide sequence reads as follows: TGTGCCATCAGTGATCCCACAGGTCCCAGCACAGATACGCAGTATTTT.